One and the same sample provided the 29 T cell receptor beta chains below, sequenced in a study of T cell changes during pregnancy in multiple sclerosis (dated by TCRdb to the late 2010s). The method behind the library was the immunoSEQ multiplex PCR assay. TCRdb's version of the immuneACCESS table is confined to in-frame rearrangements and falls short of the full clone set. An unresolved V gene accounts for under half of the shortfall where checked; the remainder is of unknown origin. The sample table lists some 80,000 clones, roughly 96% of them with a count of one. Of the sample, 0.85% to 1.3% is held by the ten largest clones. The material sequenced was peripheral blood, taken in the second trimester of pregnancy. These receptors were collected from a female donor with multiple sclerosis, enrolled in a pregnancy study.

The rearrangement links TRBV14 to TRBJ2-4; TRBD1 might be the D (6 bases). V shed 2 bases and J shed 7 bases, with 12 bases lying between them. The CDR3 spans 14 residues. CDR1 is SGHDN and CDR2 is FVKESK in the germline V gene. DNA for the CDR3: TGTGCCAGCAGCCAAATACAGGGAAGGAACATTCAGTACTTC. It yields the protein CASSQIQGRNIQYF.

The chain has TRBV7-3 and TRBJ2-1; 11 bases fit TRBD2. CDR1 SGHTA and CDR2 FQGTGA come from the germline V gene. The J segment lost 0 bases and the V segment lost 4 bases, leaving 8 bases of the junction unmatched. The CDR3 runs 18 residues. The CDR3 coding sequence is TGTGCCAGCAGCTGGAGACTAGCGGGATTGAGCTCCTACAATGAGCAGTTCTTC. This gives the protein CASSWRLAGLSSYNEQFF.

The chain links TRBV27 to TRBJ2-1; maybe TRBD2 (6 bases). This CDR3 contains 17 residues. Trimming took 3 bases from V and 10 from J, leaving 25 bases between them. From germline, CDR1 is MNHEY and CDR2 SMNVEV (reference sequence). This CDR3 is CASSFLSIGTARLEQFF. The CDR3 coding sequence is TGTGCCAGCAGTTTCCTAAGTATTGGGACTGCCCGATTAGAGCAGTTCTTC.

This clone was observed once. The rearrangement links TRBV7-2 to TRBJ2-3; TRBD2 might be the D (5 bases). V lost 0 bases and J 1 base, leaving 8 bases between the germline ends. This CDR3 is built from 15 residues. In germline, CDR1 is SGHTA, CDR2 FQGNSA. As DNA, the CDR3 is TGTGCCAGCAGCTTAGCAGGACTCCGCACAGATACGCAGTATTTT. Protein sequence: CASSLAGLRTDTQYF. Full variable domain (outside the CDR3, taken from reference TRBV7-2 and TRBJ2-3): GAGVSQSPSNKVTEKGKDVELRCDPISGHTALYWYRQSLGQGLEFLIYFQGNSAPDKSGLPSDRFSAERTGGSVSTLTIQRTQQEDSAVYLCASSLAGLRTDTQYFGPGTRLTVL.

The chain has TRBV20-1 and TRBJ1-2; D remains ambiguous. V was pared by 0 bases and J by 11 bases, with 10 bases between. The germline gives CDR1 DFQATT, CDR2 SNEGSKA (reference sequence). The CDR3 sequence is 11 residues long. CDR3 sequence: CSAREAWEYTF. CDR3 nucleotide sequence: TGCAGTGCTAGAGAGGCTTGGGAGTACACCTTC.

The chain couples TRBV5-1 to TRBJ1-2; 7 bases match TRBD1. Germline-derived CDR1 and CDR2 are SGHRS and YFSETQ. This CDR3 contains 14 residues. V shed 5 bases and J 1 base; nucleotides not matched to a gene: 5. This CDR3 reads CASSLTGDNYGYTF. In DNA form, the CDR3 reads TGCGCCAGCAGTCTCACAGGGGATAACTATGGCTACACCTTC.

This chain joins TRBV6-5 and TRBJ1-5; D unresolved. Between the trimmed V and J ends, which lost 6 bases and 2 bases, there was a span of 8 bases. Per the germline V gene, CDR1 is MNHEY and CDR2 is SVGAGI. CDR3 length: 13 residues. The CDR3 here is CASSLSGNQPQHF. CDR3 nucleotide sequence: TGTGCCAGCAGCCTTTCGGGCAATCAGCCCCAGCATTTT.

The CDR3 is CASSLWAGKAGELFF. CDR3 nucleotide sequence: TGTGCCAGCAGTTTGTGGGCAGGGAAGGCCGGGGAGCTGTTTTTT. This chain connects TRBV6-6 to TRBJ2-2, with a possible D match to TRBD1 (5 bases). This CDR3 is 15 amino acids long. Germline assignment: CDR1 MNHNY and CDR2 SVGAGI (reference sequence). Trimming took off 4 bases at V and 6 bases at J, with 15 bases between the two ends.

The chain carries TRBV5-4 and TRBJ2-7, with D hard to call. Germline loops: CDR1 SGHNT, CDR2 YYREEE (reference sequence). Trimming took 2 bases from V and 6 from J, leaving 6 bases between them. CDR3 length: 11 residues. The CDR3: CASSFSGEQYF. In nucleotides, the CDR3 is TGTGCCAGCAGCTTTTCCGGCGAGCAGTACTTC. Complete variable domain (other parts from reference TRBV5-4 and TRBJ2-7): ETGVTQSPTHLIKTRGQQVTLRCSSQSGHNTVSWYQQALGQGPQFIFQYYREEENGRGNFPPRFSGLQFPNYSSELNVNALELDDSALYLCASSFSGEQYFGPGTRLTVT.

The sample holds one count of this clone. The rearrangement uses TRBV6-5 and TRBJ1-3, with TRBD1 matching over 7 bases. Trimming removed 8 bases from V and 0 bases from J; junction bases left unmatched: 4. The CDR3 length is 14 residues. Germline V gives CDR1 MNHEY, CDR2 SVGAGI. The CDR3 nucleotides are TGTGCCAGCTCGGACAGGAACTCTGGAAACACCATATATTTT. Translating gives CASSDRNSGNTIYF.

This clone appeared a single time. The chain links TRBV4-2 to TRBJ2-7; unclear D gene. Per germline, CDR1 LGHNA and CDR2 YNFKEQ. V was shortened by 4 bases and J by 0 bases, with 13 bases between the two germline ends. The CDR3 contains 15 residues. Written as DNA, the CDR3 is TGTGCCAGCAGCCCCTTTTCAGATGTCTCCTACGAGCAGTACTTC. It encodes CASSPFSDVSYEQYF.

The V gene is TRBV9, the J gene TRBJ2-1, with a possible D match to TRBD2 (6 bases). This CDR3 region has 13 residues. Germline CDR1 SGDLS, CDR2 YYNGEE. Trimming stripped 0 bases from V and 7 bases from J, with 8 bases between. For the CDR3, the DNA is TGTGCCAGCAGCGTAGGGGGGGTTAATGAGCAGTTCTTC. It encodes CASSVGGVNEQFF.

V is TRBV29-1 and J is TRBJ2-7; 13 bases are shared with TRBD2. V trimming: 4 bases; J trimming: 4 bases; junction bases outside the gene matches: 10. CDR3 size: 16 residues. The germline CDR1 and CDR2 sequences are SQVTM and ANQGSEA. CDR3 loop: CSVGTSGRLTGYEQYF. CDR3 DNA sequence: TGCAGCGTTGGGACTAGCGGGAGACTTACGGGGTACGAGCAGTACTTC.

The chain uses TRBV6-1 and TRBJ1-3; 8 bases are shared with TRBD1. After removal of 8 bases from V and 2 bases from J, the junction contained 8 bases not matched to a gene. The germline V gene has CDR1 MNHNS and CDR2 SASEGT. CDR3 length: 15 amino acids. The CDR3 bases are TGTGCCAGCTCTAGCTCGGACAGGGCTGGAAACACCATATATTTT. This codes for CASSSSDRAGNTIYF.

The rearrangement uses TRBV12-2 and TRBJ2-1; the DNA was not used to check the table's D call, TRBD2. TRBV12-2 is listed as a pseudogene. This CDR3 spans 17 amino acids. CDR3 sequence (DNA): TGTGCAAGTCGCTTAGCGCAATTAGCGGGAGCCGAGAATGAGCAGTTCTTC. It translates to CASRLAQLAGAENEQFF.

The CDR3 is CASSQRVEDEQFF. CDR3 bases: TGCGCCAGCAGTCAAAGGGTGGAGGATGAGCAGTTCTTC. The rearrangement joins TRBV23-1 to TRBJ2-1; a possible D gene is TRBD2 (5 bases). TRBV23-1 is known as an ORF, though its function is uncertain. V was clipped by 2 bases and J by 8 bases, with 10 bases between them. The CDR3 runs 13 residues.

The chain couples TRBV4-2 to TRBJ2-1, with 7 bases fitting TRBD2. Germline CDR1 reads LGHNA; CDR2 reads YNFKEQ. The V segment lost 4 bases and the J segment 6 bases; nucleotides outside the gene matches: 9. This CDR3 is built from 15 residues. The DNA for the CDR3 is TGTGCCAGCAGCCTTCAGCGGGGAAGTCGCAATGAGCAGTTCTTC. Translation: CASSLQRGSRNEQFF.

The CDR3 DNA reads TGTGCCAGCAGTACATACCCCACAGGGGGCAGGGAGCAGTACTTC. Its protein product is CASSTYPTGGREQYF. V gene TRBV28 combines with J gene TRBJ2-7; 9 bases are shared with TRBD1. Trimming at V came to 5 bases and at J to 7 bases, leaving 12 bases not matched to a gene. The germline CDR1 and CDR2 sequences are MDHEN and SYDVKM. This CDR3 has 15 residues.

Here the CDR3 reads CASPGGYEAMEADTEAFF. The CDR3 bases are TGTGCCAGCCCGGGGGGGTACGAGGCTATGGAGGCTGACACTGAAGCTTTCTTT. The chain employs TRBV5-8 and TRBJ1-1, with a tentative D call TRBD1 (5 bases). V was shortened by 7 bases and J by 3 bases, with 28 bases between the two germline ends. The CDR3 loop spans 18 amino acids. Germline CDR1 is SGHTS and CDR2 is YDEGEE.

The CDR3 nucleotides read TGTGCCAGCAGCTTGAGAGTAGGGGGAGACACTGAAGCTTTCTTT. Encoded protein: CASSLRVGGDTEAFF. V usage is TRBV5-6 and J usage is TRBJ1-1; the D gene is possibly TRBD1 (6 bases). Germline V gives CDR1 SGHDT, CDR2 YYEEEE. Trimming left V 1 base short and J 3 bases short, with 13 bases between. The length of the CDR3 is 15 residues.

This chain links TRBV14 with TRBJ1-1; possible D gene TRBD1, 5 bases. V gave up 6 bases and J gave up 1 base, with 15 bases separating them. The germline V gene encodes CDR1 SGHDN and CDR2 FVKESK. The CDR3 sequence is 15 residues long. The CDR3, as DNA: TGTGCCAGCAGTCCAAGAATCCAGGGGAACACTGAAGCTTTCTTT. Protein: CASSPRIQGNTEAFF.

The chain carries TRBV9 and TRBJ2-7, with 10 bases identical to TRBD1. V lost 0 bases, J lost 4 bases, and 1 base stayed unmatched. The CDR3 is made up of 14 amino acids. CDR1 is SGDLS and CDR2 is YYNGEE in the germline V gene. This chain's CDR3 is CASSVGDRGYEQYF. The CDR3 DNA is TGTGCCAGCAGCGTAGGGGACAGGGGATACGAGCAGTACTTC.

The chain carries TRBV27 and TRBJ2-2; 9 bases agree with TRBD1. V was pared by 5 bases and J by 6 bases, with 4 bases of the junction left unmatched. Germline CDR1 is MNHEY and CDR2 is SMNVEV (reference sequence). CDR3 size: 14 residues. The CDR3 loop reads CASSRTGVPGELFF. CDR3 DNA sequence: TGTGCCAGCAGTCGGACAGGGGTTCCCGGGGAGCTGTTTTTT.

CDR3 region: CASSTHRGVVNTEAFF. The DNA of the CDR3 is TGTGCCAGCAGCACACACAGGGGGGTGGTGAACACTGAAGCTTTCTTT. V usage is TRBV21-1 and J usage is TRBJ1-1; the table assigns TRBD1, which was not confirmed against the DNA. TRBV21-1 is given as a pseudogene. There are 16 residues in the CDR3.

The chain recombines TRBV4-2 with TRBJ1-1, with D tentatively TRBD1 (5 bases). Germline V CDR1 and CDR2: LGHNA, YNFKEQ. This CDR3 has 20 residues. V was trimmed by 1 base and J by 0 bases, leaving 24 bases between them. The CDR3 DNA reads as TGTGCCAGCAGCCAAGCCCGGGCAGGGATCGTAAGTCCGTTGAACACTGAAGCTTTCTTT. Protein product: CASSQARAGIVSPLNTEAFF.

This chain joins TRBV27 and TRBJ2-7; 9 nucleotides agree with TRBD2. The CDR3 has 14 residues. The germline V gene has CDR1 MNHEY and CDR2 SMNVEV (reference sequence). V lost 2 bases and J lost 5; bases outside the gene matches: 4. The CDR3 loop is CASSLLGLAHEQYF. The CDR3 DNA reads as TGTGCCAGCAGTTTACTGGGACTAGCCCACGAGCAGTACTTC.

This rearrangement joins TRBV21-1 to TRBJ2-1; the table assigns TRBD2, which was not confirmed against the DNA. TRBV21-1 is a recognized pseudogene. CDR3 length: 15 amino acids. The CDR3 coding sequence is TGTGCCAGCAGGAATAGCGGGAGGGCCGGGAATGAGCAGTTCTTC. It is translated as CASRNSGRAGNEQFF.

The CDR3 DNA is TGTGCCAGCAGTTTAGCTGGAGGGCGAACCTCCTACGAGCAGTACTTC. This translates into CASSLAGGRTSYEQYF. The genes are TRBV27 and TRBJ2-7; weak D call: TRBD2 (6 bases). Trimming took 2 bases from V and 0 from J, leaving 14 bases between them. The CDR3 extends over 16 amino acids. The germline CDR1 and CDR2 sequences are MNHEY and SMNVEV (reference sequence).

The chain carries TRBV2 and TRBJ2-7, with TRBD1 matching over 8 bases. Germline V gene data show CDR1 as SNHLY and CDR2 as FYNNEI. The J segment lost 0 bases and the V segment lost 5 bases, leaving 15 bases of the junction unmatched. The CDR3 has 18 residues. The CDR3, as DNA: TGTGCCAGCAGTCAGGACAGGGTCAAGCCGGGACTCTCCTACGAGCAGTACTTC. Translating it yields CASSQDRVKPGLSYEQYF.